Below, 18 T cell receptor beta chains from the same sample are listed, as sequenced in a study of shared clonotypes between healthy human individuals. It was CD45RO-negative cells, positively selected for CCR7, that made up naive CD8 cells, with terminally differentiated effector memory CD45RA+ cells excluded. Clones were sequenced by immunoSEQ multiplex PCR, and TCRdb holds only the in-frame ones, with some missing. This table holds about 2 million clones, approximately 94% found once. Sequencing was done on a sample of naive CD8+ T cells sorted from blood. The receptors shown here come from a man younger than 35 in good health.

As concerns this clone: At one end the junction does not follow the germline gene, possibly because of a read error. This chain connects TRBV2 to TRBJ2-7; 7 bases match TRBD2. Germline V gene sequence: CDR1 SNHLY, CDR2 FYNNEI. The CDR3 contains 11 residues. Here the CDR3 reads CASSEALGTIF. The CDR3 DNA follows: TGTGCCAGCAGTGAAGCGCTTGGGACTATCTTC.

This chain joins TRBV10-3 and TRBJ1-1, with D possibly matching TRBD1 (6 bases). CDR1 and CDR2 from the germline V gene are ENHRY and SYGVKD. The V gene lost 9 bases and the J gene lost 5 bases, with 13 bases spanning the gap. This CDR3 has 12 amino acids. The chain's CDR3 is CAIRQERTEAFF. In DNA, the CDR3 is TGTGCCATACGACAGGAGAGAACTGAAGCTTTCTTT.

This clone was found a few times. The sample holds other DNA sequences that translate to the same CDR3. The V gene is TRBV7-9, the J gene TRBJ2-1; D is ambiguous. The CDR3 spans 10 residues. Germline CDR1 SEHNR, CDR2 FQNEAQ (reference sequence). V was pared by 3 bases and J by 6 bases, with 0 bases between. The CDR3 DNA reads TGTGCCAGCAGCTTCAATGAGCAGTTCTTC. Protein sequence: CASSFNEQFF.

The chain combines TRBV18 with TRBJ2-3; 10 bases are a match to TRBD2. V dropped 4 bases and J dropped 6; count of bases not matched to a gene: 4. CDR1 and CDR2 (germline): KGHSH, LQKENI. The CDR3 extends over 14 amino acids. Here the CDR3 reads CASSRLAGEDTQYF. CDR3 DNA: TGTGCCAGCTCACGGCTAGCGGGGGAGGATACGCAGTATTTT.

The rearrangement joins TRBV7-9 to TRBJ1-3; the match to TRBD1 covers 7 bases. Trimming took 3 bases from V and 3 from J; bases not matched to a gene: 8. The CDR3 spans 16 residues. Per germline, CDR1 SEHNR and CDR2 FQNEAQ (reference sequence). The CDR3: CASSFSTGLNGNTIYF. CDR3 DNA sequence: TGTGCCAGCAGCTTCTCGACAGGGCTCAATGGAAACACCATATATTTT.

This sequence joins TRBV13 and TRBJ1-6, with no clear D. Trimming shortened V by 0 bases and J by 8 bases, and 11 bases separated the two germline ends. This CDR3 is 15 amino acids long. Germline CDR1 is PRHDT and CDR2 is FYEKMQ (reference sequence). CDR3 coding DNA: TGTGCCAGCAGCTTAGGAGAGGGAGCTTATTCACCCCTCCACTTT. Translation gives CASSLGEGAYSPLHF.

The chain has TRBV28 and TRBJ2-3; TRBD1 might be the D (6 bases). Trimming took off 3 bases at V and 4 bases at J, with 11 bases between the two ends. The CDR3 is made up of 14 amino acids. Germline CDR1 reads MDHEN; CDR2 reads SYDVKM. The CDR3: CASSFAAGADTQYF. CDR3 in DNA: TGTGCCAGCAGTTTTGCGGCAGGGGCAGATACGCAGTATTTT. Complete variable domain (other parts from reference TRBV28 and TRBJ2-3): DVKVTQSSRYLVKRTGEKVFLECVQDMDHENMFWYRQDPGLGLRLIYFSYDVKMKEKGDIPEGYSVSREKKERFSLILESASTNQTSMYLCASSFAAGADTQYFGPGTRLTVL.

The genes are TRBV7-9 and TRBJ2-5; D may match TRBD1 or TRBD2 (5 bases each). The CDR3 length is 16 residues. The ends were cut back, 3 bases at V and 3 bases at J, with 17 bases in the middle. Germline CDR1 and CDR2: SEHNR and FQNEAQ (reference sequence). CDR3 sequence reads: CASSFKIPRDEETQYF. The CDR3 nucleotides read TGTGCCAGCAGCTTCAAGATCCCCAGGGACGAAGAGACCCAGTACTTC. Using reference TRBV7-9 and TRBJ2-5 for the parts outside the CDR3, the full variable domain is DTGVSQNPRHKITKRGQNVTFRCDPISEHNRLYWYRQTLGQGPEFLTYFQNEAQLEKSRLLSDRFSAERPKGSFSTLEIQRTEQGDSAMYLCASSFKIPRDEETQYFGPGTRLLVL.

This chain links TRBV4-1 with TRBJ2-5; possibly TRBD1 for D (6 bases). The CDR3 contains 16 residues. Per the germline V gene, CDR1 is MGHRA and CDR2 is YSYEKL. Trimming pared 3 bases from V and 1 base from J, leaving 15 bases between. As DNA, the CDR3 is TGCGCCAGCAGCCATTCCCGGGACACAATCCAAGAGACCCAGTACTTC. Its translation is CASSHSRDTIQETQYF.

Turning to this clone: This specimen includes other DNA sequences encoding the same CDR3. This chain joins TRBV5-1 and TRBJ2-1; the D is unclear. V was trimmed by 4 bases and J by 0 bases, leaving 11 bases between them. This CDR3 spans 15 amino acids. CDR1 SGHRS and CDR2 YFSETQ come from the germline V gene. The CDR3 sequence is CASSLDFSSYNEQFF. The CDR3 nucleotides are TGCGCCAGCAGCCTCGACTTCAGCTCCTACAATGAGCAGTTCTTC.

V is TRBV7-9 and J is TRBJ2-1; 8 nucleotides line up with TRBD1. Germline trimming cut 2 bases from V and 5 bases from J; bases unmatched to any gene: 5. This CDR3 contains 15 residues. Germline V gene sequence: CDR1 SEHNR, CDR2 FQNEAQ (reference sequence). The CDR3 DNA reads TGTGCCAGCAGCTTAACCCAGGGGGCAGACAATGAGCAGTTCTTC. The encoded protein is CASSLTQGADNEQFF.

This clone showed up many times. The CDR3, as DNA: TGCGCCAGCAGTGAACTGCCGGGACTAGCTACAGATACGCAGTATTTT. Residues: CASSELPGLATDTQYF. The chain is built from TRBV10-1 and TRBJ2-3, with 9 nucleotides matching TRBD2. V lost 3 bases to trimming and J lost 3 bases; unmatched junction nucleotides: 7. Per the germline V gene, CDR1 is WNHNN and CDR2 is SYGVQD (reference sequence). The CDR3 covers 16 residues.

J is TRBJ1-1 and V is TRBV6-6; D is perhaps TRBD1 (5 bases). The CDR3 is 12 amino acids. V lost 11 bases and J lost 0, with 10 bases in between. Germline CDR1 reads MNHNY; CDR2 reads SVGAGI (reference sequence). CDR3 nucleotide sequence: TGTGCCGGTGGACACCTGAACACTGAAGCTTTCTTT. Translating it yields CAGGHLNTEAFF.

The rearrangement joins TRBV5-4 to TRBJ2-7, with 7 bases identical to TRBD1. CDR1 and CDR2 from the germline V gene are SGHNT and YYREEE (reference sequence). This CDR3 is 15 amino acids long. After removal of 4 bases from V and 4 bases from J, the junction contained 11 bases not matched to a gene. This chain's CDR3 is CASSPADRIAYEQYF. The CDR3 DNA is TGTGCCAGCAGCCCGGCGGACAGGATTGCTTACGAGCAGTACTTC. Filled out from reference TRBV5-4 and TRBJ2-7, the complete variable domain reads ETGVTQSPTHLIKTRGQQVTLRCSSQSGHNTVSWYQQALGQGPQFIFQYYREEENGRGNFPPRFSGLQFPNYSSELNVNALELDDSALYLCASSPADRIAYEQYFGPGTRLTVT.

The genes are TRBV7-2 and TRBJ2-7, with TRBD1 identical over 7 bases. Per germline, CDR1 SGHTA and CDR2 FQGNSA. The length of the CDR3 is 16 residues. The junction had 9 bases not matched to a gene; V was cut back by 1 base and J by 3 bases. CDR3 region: CASSLETGSVNYEQYF. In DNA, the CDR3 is TGTGCCAGCAGCTTAGAGACAGGGTCAGTCAACTACGAGCAGTACTTC.

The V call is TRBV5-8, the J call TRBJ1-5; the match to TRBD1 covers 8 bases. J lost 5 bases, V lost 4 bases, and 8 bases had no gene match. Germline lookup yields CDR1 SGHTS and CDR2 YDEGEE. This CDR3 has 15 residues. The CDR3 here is CASSQGQAPDQPQHF. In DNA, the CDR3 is TGTGCCAGCAGCCAGGGACAGGCCCCGGATCAGCCCCAGCATTTT.

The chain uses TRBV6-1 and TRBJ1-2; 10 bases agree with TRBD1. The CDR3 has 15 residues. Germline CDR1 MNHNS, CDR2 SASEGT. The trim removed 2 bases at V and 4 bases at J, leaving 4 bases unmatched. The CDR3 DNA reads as TGTGCCAGCAGTGAAATAGGACAGGGGGTCTATGGCTACACCTTC. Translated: CASSEIGQGVYGYTF.

As DNA, the CDR3 is TGTGCCAGCAGCACGGGGACAGGGCCCTCCTACGAGCAGTACTTC. Protein product: CASSTGTGPSYEQYF. This chain connects TRBV7-8 to TRBJ2-7; 9 nucleotides align to TRBD1. The CDR3 totals 15 residues. Losses at the gene ends were 5 bases for V and 0 bases for J; bases not matched to a gene: 5. Per the germline V gene, CDR1 is SGHVS and CDR2 is FQNEAQ.